This entry lists 20 T cell receptor beta chains sequenced from one sample in a study of T-cell reconstitution after alpha-beta-depleted transplantation in children. Preparation of the TCRbeta library used unique molecular identifiers. TCRdb reanalysed the PCR reads using MiXCR and keeps one entry per CDR3 protein. Seen here are around 450,000 distinct CDR3 sequences, roughly 43% observed once, and the top ten hold under 35%. Sequences were derived from PBMCs, sampled before TCRalphabeta/CD19-depleted stem cell transplant. The source of these receptors is a girl aged 2-15 years with aplastic anemia, due to receive a stem cell transplant.

The chain has TRBV16 and TRBJ1-2; D unclear. Germline values: CDR1 KGHSY, CDR2 FQNENV. The CDR3 is 12 amino acids. V was trimmed by 2 bases and J by 8 bases, leaving 9 bases between them. The DNA for the CDR3 is TGTGCCAGCAGCCAAAGCACAGACGGCTACACCTTC. This codes for CASSQSTDGYTF.

This clonotype has just a few counts. The chain employs TRBV12-3 or TRBV12-4 and TRBJ2-1, with D possibly being TRBD2 (6 bases). V lost 3 bases and J 4 bases, leaving 10 bases between the germline ends. CDR3 size: 14 residues. CDR3 sequence reads: CASSFRAGYNEQFF. The CDR3 nucleotides read TGTGCCAGCAGTTTTCGTGCGGGATACAATGAGCAGTTCTTC.

This clonotype showed up many times. J is TRBJ2-3 and V is TRBV6-1; no definite D call. The length of the CDR3 is 14 residues. Trimming cost V 6 bases and J 4 bases, with 14 bases left between them. Per the germline V gene, CDR1 is MNHNS and CDR2 is SASEGT. The CDR3 DNA is TGTGCCAGCAGCCTTGGCCTGGGCGCAGATACGCAGTATTTT. Amino acids: CASSLGLGADTQYF.

Of note for this clonotype: At one end, the junction sequence differs from germline, possibly due to a read error. The chain combines TRBV28 with TRBJ2-5; the D gene is possibly TRBD2 (5 bases). This CDR3 has 16 amino acids. Germline V gene lookup returns CDR1 MDHEN and CDR2 SYDVKM. The CDR3 DNA reads as TGTGCCAGCACGCCTCTGTCTTCGGACTTTCCCAAGACCCAGTCCTTC. Translating gives CASTPLSSDFPKTQSF. Filled out from reference TRBV28 and TRBJ2-5, the complete variable domain reads DVKVTQSSRYLVKRTGEKVFLECVQDMDHENMFWYRQDPGLGLRLIYFSYDVKMKEKGDIPEGYSVSREKKERFSLILESASTNQTSMYLCASTPLSSDFPKTQSFGPGTRLLVL.

The chain is built from TRBV6-2 or TRBV6-3 and TRBJ2-7; 7 bases match TRBD1. V lost 8 bases and J lost 0; bases outside the gene matches: 10. The CDR3 extends over 15 amino acids. Per the germline V gene, CDR1 is MNHEY and CDR2 is SVGEGT. The DNA for the CDR3 is TGTGCCAGCGGCGATAGGGCAGGGGGCTCCTACGAGCAGTACTTC. Amino acids: CASGDRAGGSYEQYF.

This clonotype was observed a few times. This chain joins TRBV2 and TRBJ1-1, with TRBD1 identical over 7 bases. Losses at the gene ends were 7 bases for V and 1 base for J; bases not matched to a gene: 12. The CDR3 runs to 16 residues. Germline CDR1 reads SNHLY; CDR2 reads FYNNEI. The DNA of the CDR3 is TGTGCCAGCACTAGACAGGGAGGAGTGGGGAACACTGAAGCTTTCTTT. Protein product: CASTRQGGVGNTEAFF. Full variable domain (rest looked up from reference TRBV2 and TRBJ1-1): EPEVTQTPSHQVTQMGQEVILRCVPISNHLYFYWYRQILGQKVEFLVSFYNNEISEKSEIFDDQFSVERPDGSNFTLKIRSTKLEDSAMYFCASTRQGGVGNTEAFFGQGTRLTVV.

The V call is TRBV6-6, the J call TRBJ2-1; the D is unclear. Germline V gene sequence: CDR1 MNHNY, CDR2 SVGAGI (reference sequence). The CDR3 is made up of 11 amino acids. Trimming left V 6 bases short and J 8 bases short, with 8 bases between. The CDR3 loop reads CASRFGHEQFF. CDR3 bases: TGTGCCAGCAGGTTTGGGCATGAGCAGTTCTTC.

The rearrangement joins TRBV28 to TRBJ2-2; 8 bases fit TRBD2. The CDR3 is 14 residues long. From germline, CDR1 is MDHEN and CDR2 SYDVKM. V shed 8 bases and J 6 bases; nucleotides not matched to a gene: 8. CDR3 loop: CASGELAVAGELFF. The CDR3 nucleotides read TGTGCCAGCGGTGAACTAGCGGTCGCCGGGGAGCTGTTTTTT.

This clonotype is termed medium-sized. This sequence joins TRBV5-1 and TRBJ1-1; tentative D call: TRBD1 (5 bases). CDR1 and CDR2 from the germline V gene are SGHRS and YFSETQ. The CDR3 consists of 18 residues. V was cut by 2 bases and J by 8 bases, with 28 bases left in between. CDR3 loop: CASSFSGRIDSLLREAFF. DNA for the CDR3: TGCGCCAGCAGCTTCTCGGGACGGATAGACAGCCTTCTAAGGGAAGCTTTCTTT.

This clonotype was picked up one time. This chain uses TRBV6-5 with TRBJ2-7; no clear D. The V gene's germline CDR1 is MNHEY and CDR2 SVGAGI. The CDR3 is 14 amino acids. The V gene lost 1 base and the J gene lost 7 bases, with 14 bases spanning the gap. The CDR3, as DNA: TGTGCCAGCAGTTACTTAAGCACGGCCGTGGAGCAGTACTTC. Translated: CASSYLSTAVEQYF.

The chain uses TRBV30 and TRBJ2-5, with a possible D match to TRBD2 (6 bases). Germline values: CDR1 GTSNPN, CDR2 SVGIG (reference sequence). This CDR3 region has 16 residues. Trimming left V 5 bases short and J 5 bases short, with 24 bases between. CDR3 residues: CAWRIKRTKERETQYF. The CDR3 nucleotides are TGTGCCTGGCGAATAAAACGGACTAAAGAGAGGGAGACCCAGTACTTC.

This clonotype was seen many times. The gene calls are TRBV7-9 and TRBJ1-1; D might be TRBD1 (5 bases). V was cut by 5 bases and J by 4 bases, with 17 bases left in between. The CDR3 covers 15 residues. Germline V CDR1 and CDR2: SEHNR, FQNEAQ (reference sequence). The CDR3 is CASSLRDGRSTEAFF. The CDR3 DNA sequence: TGTGCCAGCAGCCTCCGGGACGGAAGAAGCACTGAAGCTTTCTTT.

This clonotype was seen a few times. The gene calls are TRBV19 and TRBJ1-5; no reliable D call. The CDR3 is 14 residues long. The V and J ends lost 5 bases and 3 bases respectively, with 11 bases between them. CDR1 is LNHDA, CDR2 SQIVND, per germline (reference sequence). CDR3 sequence reads: CASSSDRYNQPQHF. In nucleotides, the CDR3 is TGTGCCAGTAGTTCGGACCGATACAATCAGCCCCAGCATTTT.

The J gene is TRBJ2-7, the V gene TRBV6-1; 9 nucleotides line up with TRBD1. V trimming: 2 bases; J trimming: 7 bases; junction bases outside the gene matches: 9. The CDR3 contains 15 residues. CDR1 and CDR2 from the germline V gene are MNHNS and SASEGT. The CDR3 nucleotides read TGTGCCAGCAGTGAATTAAGGACAGGGGCGTCGGAGCAGTACTTC. Protein sequence: CASSELRTGASEQYF.

The rearrangement joins TRBV20-1 to TRBJ2-5; 7 nucleotides match TRBD2. The CDR3 totals 15 residues. Germline assignment: CDR1 DFQATT and CDR2 SNEGSKA (reference sequence). The J segment lost 0 bases and the V segment lost 1 base, leaving 5 bases of the junction unmatched. DNA for the CDR3: TGCAGTGCTAGAGTGGGGGGGACCAACCAAGAGACCCAGTACTTC. Protein: CSARVGGTNQETQYF.

CDR3 DNA: TGTGCCAGCAGCCAAGATCTAGAGGGTGATGAAAAACTGTTTTTT. It specifies CASSQDLEGDEKLFF. The rearrangement joins TRBV4-2 to TRBJ1-4; no clear D. CDR1 and CDR2 from the germline V gene are LGHNA and YNFKEQ. This CDR3 has 15 amino acids. V was pared by 0 bases and J by 6 bases, with 11 bases between.

This clonotype appeared once. This chain uses TRBV11-3 with TRBJ2-3; perhaps TRBD2 as D (7 bases). The CDR3 consists of 14 residues. CDR1 and CDR2 (germline): SGHNT, YENEEA. V lost 5 bases and J lost 0, with 9 bases in between. The CDR3 DNA is TGTGCCAGCAGCGCGGGGGCTAGCACAGATACGCAGTATTTT. Its protein product is CASSAGASTDTQYF. Full variable domain (remainder filled in from reference TRBV11-3 and TRBJ2-3): EAGVVQSPRYKIIEKKQPVAFWCNPISGHNTLYWYLQNLGQGPELLIRYENEEAVDDSQLPKDRFSAERLKGVDSTLKIQPAELGDSAVYLCASSAGASTDTQYFGPGTRLTVL.

The rearrangement joins TRBV12-3 or TRBV12-4 to TRBJ1-2, with TRBD1 as a possible D gene (6 bases). CDR3 length equals 13 residues. Between the trimmed V and J ends, which lost 3 bases and 6 bases, there was a span of 11 bases. Here the CDR3 DNA reads TGTGCCAGCAGTTTGACAGGCCCCAATGGCTACACCTTC. Its protein is CASSLTGPNGYTF.

This clonotype has just a few counts. This rearrangement joins TRBV18 to TRBJ2-3; D unresolved. This CDR3 region has 16 residues. V was shortened by 2 bases and J by 2 bases, with 14 bases between the two germline ends. Germline loops: CDR1 KGHSH, CDR2 LQKENI. The CDR3 is CASSPTVLKITDTQYF. CDR3 in DNA: TGTGCCAGCTCACCAACGGTGCTAAAGATCACAGATACGCAGTATTTT.

The chain links TRBV6-5 to TRBJ2-2; D gene uncertain. Germline assignment: CDR1 MNHEY and CDR2 SVGAGI. Trimming pared 0 bases from V and 8 bases from J, leaving 7 bases between. CDR3 length equals 13 residues. The CDR3 sequence: CASSYSTEGELFF. CDR3 nucleotides: TGTGCCAGCAGTTACTCGACTGAGGGGGAGCTGTTTTTT.